This T cell receptor (beta chain) came from a study of follicular helper T cells after annual influenza vaccination. Overall study: For some subjects, blood spans the 2013-2014, 2014-2015 and 2015-2016 annual vaccinations.

The CDR3 is made up of 13 amino acids. Trimming took 9 bases from V and 3 from J, leaving 15 bases between them. Germline V gene data show CDR1 as MNHNS and CDR2 as SASEGT. TCRB sequencing was done at Survey resolution level. Data came from immunoSEQ multiplex PCR; TCRdb stores just in-frame clones and leaves some out. The sample includes about 13,000 clones, roughly 80% of them seen just once. Regarding time point: 2014-2015 season, pre-vaccination. Vaccine contraindications, substance abuse, HIV/AIDS, active malignancy and active illness excluded donors. This rearrangement joins TRBV6-1 to TRBJ2-7; TRBD1 or TRBD2 may be the D gene (5 bases each). This receptor was obtained from an adult who received the influenza vaccine. The sample was CXCR5- memory CD4+ T cells sorted from blood, taken on the day of influenza vaccination. The CDR3 DNA reads as TGTGCCAGTGAGGGGACCTTCAGCTACGAGCAGTACTTC. This translates into CASEGTFSYEQYF.